This T cell receptor (beta chain) was sequenced in a study of cytomegalovirus exposure and HLA in healthy donors. General study results and limits: The dataset shows that most TCR sequences were rare, while some public TCRs occurred in many donors. A later analysis found most CMV-associated TCR beta chains apparently HLA-restricted. Analysis performed later found more than 15,000 TCR beta sequences associated with HLA alleles at 0.05 false discovery rate. Reportedly, fewer N-insertions than the approximately 700-donor mean appeared in an Asian-associated ancestry cluster in a later analysis.

In regard to this clone: Antigen: not known.

PCR primers comprised 60 Vbeta and 13 Jbeta primers. TCRdb's copy holds only in-frame clones and misses some; the assay was immunoSEQ multiplex PCR. Among 150,000 or so clones, roughly four fifths were seen once, and the ten largest hold approximately 4%. The sequence came from a man aged 50 or older in good health and CMV-seropositive. Sequenced input: PBMCs.

DNA of the CDR3: TGTGCCAGCAGCTCCCTCGGAGATACGCAGTATTTT. As protein: CASSSLGDTQYF. The chain uses TRBV7-9 and TRBJ2-3; D remains ambiguous. V was pared by 4 bases and J by 5 bases, with 7 bases between. The CDR3 loop spans 12 amino acids. Germline V gene data show CDR1 as SEHNR and CDR2 as FQNEAQ (reference sequence).